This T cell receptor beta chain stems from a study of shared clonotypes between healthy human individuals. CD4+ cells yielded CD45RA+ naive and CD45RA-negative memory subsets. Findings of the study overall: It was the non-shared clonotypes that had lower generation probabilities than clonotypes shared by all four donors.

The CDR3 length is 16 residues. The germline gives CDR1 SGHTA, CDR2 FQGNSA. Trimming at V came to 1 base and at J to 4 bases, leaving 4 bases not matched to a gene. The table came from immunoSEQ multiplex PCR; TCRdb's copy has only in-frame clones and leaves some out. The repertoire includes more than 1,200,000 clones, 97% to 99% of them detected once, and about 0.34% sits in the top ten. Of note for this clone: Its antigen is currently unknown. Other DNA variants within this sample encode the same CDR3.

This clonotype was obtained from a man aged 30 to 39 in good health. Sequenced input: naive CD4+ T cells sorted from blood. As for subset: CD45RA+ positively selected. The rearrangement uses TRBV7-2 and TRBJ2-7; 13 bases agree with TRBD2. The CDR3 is CASSLGLAGGLYEQYF. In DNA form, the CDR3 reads TGTGCCAGCAGCTTAGGACTAGCGGGAGGCCTTTACGAGCAGTACTTC. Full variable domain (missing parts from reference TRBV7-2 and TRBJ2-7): GAGVSQSPSNKVTEKGKDVELRCDPISGHTALYWYRQSLGQGLEFLIYFQGNSAPDKSGLPSDRFSAERTGGSVSTLTIQRTQQEDSAVYLCASSLGLAGGLYEQYFGPGTRLTVT.